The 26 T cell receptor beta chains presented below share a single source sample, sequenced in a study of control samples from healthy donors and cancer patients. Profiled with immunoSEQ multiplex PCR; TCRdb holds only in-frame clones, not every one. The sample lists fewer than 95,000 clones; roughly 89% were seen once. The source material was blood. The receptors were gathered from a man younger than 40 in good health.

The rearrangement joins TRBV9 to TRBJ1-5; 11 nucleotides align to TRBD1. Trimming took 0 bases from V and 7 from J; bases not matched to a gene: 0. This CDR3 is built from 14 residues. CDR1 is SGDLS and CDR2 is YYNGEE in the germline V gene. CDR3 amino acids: CASSVGTGGQPQHF. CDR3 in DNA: TGTGCCAGCAGCGTAGGGACAGGGGGCCAGCCCCAGCATTTT.

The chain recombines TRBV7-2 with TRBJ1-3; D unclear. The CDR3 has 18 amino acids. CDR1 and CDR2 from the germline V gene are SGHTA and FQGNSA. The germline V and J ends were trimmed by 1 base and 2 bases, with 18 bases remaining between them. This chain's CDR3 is CASSLDHGSPRTGNTIYF. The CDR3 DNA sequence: TGTGCCAGCAGCTTAGATCATGGTTCCCCAAGGACTGGAAACACCATATATTTT.

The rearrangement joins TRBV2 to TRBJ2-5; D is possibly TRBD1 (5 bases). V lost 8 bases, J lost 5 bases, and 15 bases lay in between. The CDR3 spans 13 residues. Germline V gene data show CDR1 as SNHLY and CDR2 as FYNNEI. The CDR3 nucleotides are TGTGCCAGCTCTAATGGGGCTAGGGAGACCCAGTACTTC. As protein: CASSNGARETQYF. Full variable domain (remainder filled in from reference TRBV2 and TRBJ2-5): EPEVTQTPSHQVTQMGQEVILRCVPISNHLYFYWYRQILGQKVEFLVSFYNNEISEKSEIFDDQFSVERPDGSNFTLKIRSTKLEDSAMYFCASSNGARETQYFGPGTRLLVL.

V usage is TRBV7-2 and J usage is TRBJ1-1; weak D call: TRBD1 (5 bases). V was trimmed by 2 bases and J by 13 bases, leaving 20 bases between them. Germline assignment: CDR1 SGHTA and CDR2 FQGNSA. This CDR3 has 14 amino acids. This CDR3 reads CASSLLAGTGDDFF. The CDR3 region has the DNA TGTGCCAGCAGCTTATTAGCCGGGACCGGTGATGATTTCTTT.

In nucleotides, the CDR3 is TGTGCCAGCTCACCAACTACAGGGGCCGGGGAGCTGTTTTTT. This sequence encodes CASSPTTGAGELFF. The rearrangement joins TRBV18 to TRBJ2-2; 7 nucleotides match TRBD1. The V and J ends lost 2 bases and 6 bases, in that order; junction bases with no gene match: 3. The germline gives CDR1 KGHSH, CDR2 LQKENI. The CDR3 spans 14 residues.

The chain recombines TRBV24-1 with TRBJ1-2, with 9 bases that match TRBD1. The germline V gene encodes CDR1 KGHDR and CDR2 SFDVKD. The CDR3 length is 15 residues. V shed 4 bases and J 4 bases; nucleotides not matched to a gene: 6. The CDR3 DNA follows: TGTGCCACCAGTGACCCTCGGACAGGGGCCTATGGCTACACCTTC. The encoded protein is CATSDPRTGAYGYTF.

The CDR3 protein is CASSRRGGTEAFF. The CDR3 DNA sequence: TGTGCCAGCAGTCGACGGGGGGGTACTGAAGCTTTCTTT. The rearrangement links TRBV7-2 to TRBJ1-1, with D perhaps TRBD1 (5 bases). Per the germline V gene, CDR1 is SGHTA and CDR2 is FQGNSA. The length of the CDR3 is 13 residues. V gave up 6 bases and J gave up 5 bases, with 13 bases separating them.

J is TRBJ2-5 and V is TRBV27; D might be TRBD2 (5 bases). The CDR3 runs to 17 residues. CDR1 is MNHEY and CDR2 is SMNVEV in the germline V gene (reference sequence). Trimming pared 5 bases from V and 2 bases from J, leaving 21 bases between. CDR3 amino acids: CASSPLWLGSRQETQYF. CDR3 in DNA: TGTGCCAGCAGTCCCTTATGGCTGGGGAGTCGGCAAGAGACCCAGTACTTC.

The CDR3 is CASSLGGGRGKTQYF. The CDR3 nucleotides read TGTGCCAGCAGCTTAGGGGGGGGCCGGGGAAAGACCCAGTACTTC. The gene calls are TRBV7-2 and TRBJ2-5, with D perhaps TRBD2 (7 bases). Trimming removed 1 base at V and 6 bases at J, with 15 bases between. This CDR3 has 15 residues. Germline V lookup: CDR1 SGHTA, CDR2 FQGNSA. Full variable domain (outside the CDR3, taken from reference TRBV7-2 and TRBJ2-5): GAGVSQSPSNKVTEKGKDVELRCDPISGHTALYWYRQSLGQGLEFLIYFQGNSAPDKSGLPSDRFSAERTGGSVSTLTIQRTQQEDSAVYLCASSLGGGRGKTQYFGPGTRLLVL.

The DNA for the CDR3 is TGTGCCAGCAGTTACTCCAGGGCTGGAGAGACCCAGTACTTC. Amino acids: CASSYSRAGETQYF. The V call is TRBV6-2 or TRBV6-3, the J call TRBJ2-5; TRBD1 is a possible D gene (5 bases). Trimming pared 0 bases from V and 4 bases from J, leaving 9 bases between. CDR1 is MNHEY and CDR2 is SVGEGT in the germline V gene. CDR3 length: 14 residues.

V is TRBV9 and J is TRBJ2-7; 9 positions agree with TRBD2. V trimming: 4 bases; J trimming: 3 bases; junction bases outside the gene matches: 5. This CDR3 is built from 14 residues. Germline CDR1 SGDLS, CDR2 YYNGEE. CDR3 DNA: TGTGCCAGCAGCCCCGGGACTAGCAGCTACGAGCAGTACTTC. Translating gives CASSPGTSSYEQYF.

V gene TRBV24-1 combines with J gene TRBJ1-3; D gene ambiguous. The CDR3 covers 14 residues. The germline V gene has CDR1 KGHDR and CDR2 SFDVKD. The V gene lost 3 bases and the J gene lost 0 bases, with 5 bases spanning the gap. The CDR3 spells CATSDSGSGNTIYF. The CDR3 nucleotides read TGTGCCACCAGTGATAGCGGCTCTGGAAACACCATATATTTT.

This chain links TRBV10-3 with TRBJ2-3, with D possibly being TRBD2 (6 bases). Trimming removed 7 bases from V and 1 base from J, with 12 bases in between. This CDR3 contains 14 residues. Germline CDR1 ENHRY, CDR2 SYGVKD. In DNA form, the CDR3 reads TGTGCCATCACCGGGACTTCTCGCACAGATACGCAGTATTTT. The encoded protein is CAITGTSRTDTQYF.

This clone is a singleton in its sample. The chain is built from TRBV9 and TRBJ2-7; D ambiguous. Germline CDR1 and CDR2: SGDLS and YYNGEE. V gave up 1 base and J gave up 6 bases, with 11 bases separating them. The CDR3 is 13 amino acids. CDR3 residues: CASSVLGESEQYF. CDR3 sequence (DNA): TGTGCCAGCAGCGTATTAGGAGAATCCGAGCAGTACTTC.

This CDR3 is CASSLERDTEAFF. CDR3 nucleotide sequence: TGTGCCAGCAGCTTAGAAAGGGACACTGAAGCTTTCTTT. The chain employs TRBV11-2 and TRBJ1-1; D is unclear. The CDR3 runs 13 residues. With 0 bases removed from V and 3 bases from J, the gap between germline ends came to 5 bases. Germline V gives CDR1 SGHAT, CDR2 FQNNGV.

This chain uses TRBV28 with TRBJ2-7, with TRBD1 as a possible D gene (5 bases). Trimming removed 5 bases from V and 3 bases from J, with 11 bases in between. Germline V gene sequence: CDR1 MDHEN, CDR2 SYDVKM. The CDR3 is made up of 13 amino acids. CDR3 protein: CASSQGAIYEQYF. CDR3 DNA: TGTGCCAGCAGTCAGGGTGCGATCTACGAGCAGTACTTC. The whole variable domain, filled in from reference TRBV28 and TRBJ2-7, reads DVKVTQSSRYLVKRTGEKVFLECVQDMDHENMFWYRQDPGLGLRLIYFSYDVKMKEKGDIPEGYSVSREKKERFSLILESASTNQTSMYLCASSQGAIYEQYFGPGTRLTVT.

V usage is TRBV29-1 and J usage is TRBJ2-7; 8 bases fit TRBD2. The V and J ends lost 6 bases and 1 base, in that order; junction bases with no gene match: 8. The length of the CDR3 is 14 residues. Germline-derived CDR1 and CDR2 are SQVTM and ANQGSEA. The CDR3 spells CSVVGLAGSYEQYF. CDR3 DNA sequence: TGCAGCGTAGTGGGGCTAGCGGGTTCCTACGAGCAGTACTTC.

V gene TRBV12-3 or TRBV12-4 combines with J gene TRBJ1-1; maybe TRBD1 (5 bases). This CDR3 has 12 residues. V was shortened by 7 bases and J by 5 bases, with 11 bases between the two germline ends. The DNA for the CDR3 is TGTGCCAGCAAGACTAAGGGGACTGAAGCTTTCTTT. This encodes CASKTKGTEAFF.

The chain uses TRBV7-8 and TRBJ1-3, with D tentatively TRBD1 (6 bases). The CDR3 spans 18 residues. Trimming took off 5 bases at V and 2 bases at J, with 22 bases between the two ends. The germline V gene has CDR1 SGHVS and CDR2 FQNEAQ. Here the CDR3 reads CASSRLGRGDLAGNTIYF. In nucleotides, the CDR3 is TGTGCCAGCAGCCGTCTTGGGAGGGGGGACCTCGCTGGAAACACCATATATTTT.

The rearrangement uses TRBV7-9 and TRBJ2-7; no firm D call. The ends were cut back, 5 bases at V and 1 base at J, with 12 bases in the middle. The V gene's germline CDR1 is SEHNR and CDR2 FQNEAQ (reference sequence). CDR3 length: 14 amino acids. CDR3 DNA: TGTGCCAGCAGCCCCCTGGGAAAATCCTACGAGCAGTACTTC. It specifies CASSPLGKSYEQYF.

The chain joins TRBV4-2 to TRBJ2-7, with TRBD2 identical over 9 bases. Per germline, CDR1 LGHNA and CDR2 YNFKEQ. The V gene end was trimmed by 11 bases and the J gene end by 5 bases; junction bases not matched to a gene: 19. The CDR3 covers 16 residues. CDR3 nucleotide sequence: TGTGCCCGCCGCCCGGGGGCGGGGGGGGCTCTGGACGAGCAGTACTTC. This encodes CARRPGAGGALDEQYF.

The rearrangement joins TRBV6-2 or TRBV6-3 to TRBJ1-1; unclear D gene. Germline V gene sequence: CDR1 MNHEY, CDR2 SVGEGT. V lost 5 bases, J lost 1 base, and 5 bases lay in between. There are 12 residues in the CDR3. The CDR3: CASSLENTEAFF. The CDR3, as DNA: TGTGCCAGCAGTCTGGAGAACACTGAAGCTTTCTTT.

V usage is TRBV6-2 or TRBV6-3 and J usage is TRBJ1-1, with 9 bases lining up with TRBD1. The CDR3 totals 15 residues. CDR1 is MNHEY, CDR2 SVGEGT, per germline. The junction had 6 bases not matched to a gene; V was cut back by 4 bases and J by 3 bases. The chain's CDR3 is CASSSPGQGDTEAFF. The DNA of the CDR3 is TGTGCCAGCAGTTCACCGGGACAGGGCGACACTGAAGCTTTCTTT.

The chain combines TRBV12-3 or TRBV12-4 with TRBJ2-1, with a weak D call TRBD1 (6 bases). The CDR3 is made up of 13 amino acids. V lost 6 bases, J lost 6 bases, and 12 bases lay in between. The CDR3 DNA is TGTGCCAGCAGGTTCTTACAGGGCAATGAGCAGTTCTTC. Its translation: CASRFLQGNEQFF.

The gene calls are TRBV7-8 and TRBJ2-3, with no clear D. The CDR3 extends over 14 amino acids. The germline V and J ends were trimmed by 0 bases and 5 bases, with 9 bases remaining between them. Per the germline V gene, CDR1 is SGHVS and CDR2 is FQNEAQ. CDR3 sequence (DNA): TGTGCCAGCAGCTTAGCGGGGTTGGGAGATACGCAGTATTTT. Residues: CASSLAGLGDTQYF.

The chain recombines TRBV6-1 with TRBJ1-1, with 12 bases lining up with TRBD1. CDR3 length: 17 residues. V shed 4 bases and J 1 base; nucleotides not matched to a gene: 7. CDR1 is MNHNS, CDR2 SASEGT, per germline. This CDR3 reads CASSVTGTGGPNTEAFF. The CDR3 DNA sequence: TGTGCCAGCAGTGTTACCGGGACAGGGGGCCCGAACACTGAAGCTTTCTTT.